This paragraph reports one T cell receptor (beta chain). What it binds is unknown. CDR3 length: 14 residues. V was clipped by 0 bases and J by 7 bases, with 13 bases between them. Germline V gives CDR1 SGHTA, CDR2 FQGTGA. The method was immunoSEQ multiplex PCR; TCRdb's version includes in-frame clones alone and lacks a portion of them. The table shows 28,000 or so clones, with 75% to 90% occurring only once. People who had autoimmune disease history or systemic immunosuppression were excluded. Sampling of blood occurred at baseline, cycle 4 day 1, and cycle 7 day 1. This record belongs to a study of OX40 agonist ivuxolimab in advanced cancers. Study at large: The eligibility criteria allowed prior anti-PD-1, anti-PD-L1 or anti-CTLA-4 therapy, and around 40% had some. Study findings and constraints: Antigen targets of the expanded peripheral T cells went undetermined.

The rearrangement uses TRBV7-3 and TRBJ2-7; D perhaps matches TRBD2 (6 bases). The starting material was CD4+ or CD8+ T cells sorted from blood, obtained in a trial of the OX40 agonist ivuxolimab. This TCR was sampled from an adult with an advanced solid tumor such as melanoma, head and neck, liver or kidney cancer. The CDR3 DNA reads as TGTGCCAGCAGCTTAACCGGCGGGACTGGGGAGCAGTACTTC. Translated: CASSLTGGTGEQYF.